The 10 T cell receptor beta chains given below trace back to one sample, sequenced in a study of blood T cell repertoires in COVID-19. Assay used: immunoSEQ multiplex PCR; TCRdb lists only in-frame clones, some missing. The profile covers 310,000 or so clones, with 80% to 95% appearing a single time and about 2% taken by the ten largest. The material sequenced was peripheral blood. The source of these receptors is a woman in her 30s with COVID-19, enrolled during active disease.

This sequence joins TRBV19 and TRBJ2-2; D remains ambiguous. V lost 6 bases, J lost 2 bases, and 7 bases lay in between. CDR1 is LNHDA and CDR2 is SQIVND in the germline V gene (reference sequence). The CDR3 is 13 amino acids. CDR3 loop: CASSQENTGELFF. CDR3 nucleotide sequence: TGTGCCAGTAGCCAGGAAAACACCGGGGAGCTGTTTTTT. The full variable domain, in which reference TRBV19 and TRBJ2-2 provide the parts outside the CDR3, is DGGITQSPKYLFRKEGQNVTLSCEQNLNHDAMYWYRQDPGQGLRLIYYSQIVNDFQKGDIAEGYSVSREKKESFPLTVTSAQKNPTAFYLCASSQENTGELFFGEGSRLTVL.

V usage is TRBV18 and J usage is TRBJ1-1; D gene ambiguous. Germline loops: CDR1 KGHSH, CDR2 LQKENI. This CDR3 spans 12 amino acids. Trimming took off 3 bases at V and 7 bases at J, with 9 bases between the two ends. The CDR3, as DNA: TGTGCCAGCTCACCGTCTGGACTTGAAGCTTTCTTT. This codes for CASSPSGLEAFF.

The CDR3 loop is CASTSLPHPDTEAFF. The CDR3, as DNA: TGTGCCAGTACATCTTTGCCGCACCCGGACACTGAAGCTTTCTTT. The V call is TRBV19, the J call TRBJ1-1; D unclear. Germline V gives CDR1 LNHDA, CDR2 SQIVND (reference sequence). CDR3 size: 15 residues. V gave up 7 bases and J gave up 3 bases, with 18 bases separating them. Using reference TRBV19 and TRBJ1-1 for the parts outside the CDR3, the full variable domain is DGGITQSPKYLFRKEGQNVTLSCEQNLNHDAMYWYRQDPGQGLRLIYYSQIVNDFQKGDIAEGYSVSREKKESFPLTVTSAQKNPTAFYLCASTSLPHPDTEAFFGQGTRLTVV.

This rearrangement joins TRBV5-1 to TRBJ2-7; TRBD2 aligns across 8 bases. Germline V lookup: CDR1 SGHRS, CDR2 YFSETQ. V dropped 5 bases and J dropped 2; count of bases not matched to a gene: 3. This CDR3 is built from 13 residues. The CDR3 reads CASRREGTYEQYF. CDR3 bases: TGCGCCAGCAGACGGGAGGGGACCTACGAGCAGTACTTC.

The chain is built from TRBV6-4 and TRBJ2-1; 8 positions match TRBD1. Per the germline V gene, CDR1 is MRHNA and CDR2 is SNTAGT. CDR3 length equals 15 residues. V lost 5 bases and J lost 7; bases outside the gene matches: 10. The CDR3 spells CASSPDRDNYNEQFF. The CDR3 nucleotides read TGTGCCAGCAGTCCGGACAGGGACAATTATAATGAGCAGTTCTTC.

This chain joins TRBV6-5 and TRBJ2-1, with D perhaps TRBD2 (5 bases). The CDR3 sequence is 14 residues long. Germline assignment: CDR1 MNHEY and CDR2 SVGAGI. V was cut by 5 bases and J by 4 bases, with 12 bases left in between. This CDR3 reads CASSPLVSYNEQFF. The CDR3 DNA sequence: TGTGCCAGCAGTCCACTAGTATCGTACAATGAGCAGTTCTTC.

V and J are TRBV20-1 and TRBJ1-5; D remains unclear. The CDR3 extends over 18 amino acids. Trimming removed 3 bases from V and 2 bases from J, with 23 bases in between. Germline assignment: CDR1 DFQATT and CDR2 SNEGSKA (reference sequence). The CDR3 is CSASTGQAPTLGNQPQHF. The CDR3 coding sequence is TGCAGTGCTAGTACCGGCCAGGCACCAACGCTGGGCAATCAGCCCCAGCATTTT.

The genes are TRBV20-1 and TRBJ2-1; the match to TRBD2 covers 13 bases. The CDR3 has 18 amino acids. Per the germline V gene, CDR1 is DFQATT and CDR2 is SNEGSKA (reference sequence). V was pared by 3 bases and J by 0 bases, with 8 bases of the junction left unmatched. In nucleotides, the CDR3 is TGCAGTGCTAGTGGACTAGCGGGAGAAAGGAGCTCCTACAATGAGCAGTTCTTC. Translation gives CSASGLAGERSSYNEQFF.

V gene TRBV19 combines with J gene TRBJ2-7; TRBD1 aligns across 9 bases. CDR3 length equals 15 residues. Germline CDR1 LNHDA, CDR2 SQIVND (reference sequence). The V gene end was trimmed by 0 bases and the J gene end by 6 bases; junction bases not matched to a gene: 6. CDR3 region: CASSIDYRDRAEQYF. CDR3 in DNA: TGTGCCAGTAGTATAGACTACCGGGACAGGGCCGAGCAGTACTTC.

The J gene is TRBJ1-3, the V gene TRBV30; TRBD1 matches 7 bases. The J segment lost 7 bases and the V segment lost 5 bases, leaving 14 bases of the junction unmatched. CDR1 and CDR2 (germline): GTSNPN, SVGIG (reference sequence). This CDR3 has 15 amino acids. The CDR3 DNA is TGTGCCTGGGCAGGCGACAGGGACCTAGGGAACACCATATATTTT. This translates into CAWAGDRDLGNTIYF.